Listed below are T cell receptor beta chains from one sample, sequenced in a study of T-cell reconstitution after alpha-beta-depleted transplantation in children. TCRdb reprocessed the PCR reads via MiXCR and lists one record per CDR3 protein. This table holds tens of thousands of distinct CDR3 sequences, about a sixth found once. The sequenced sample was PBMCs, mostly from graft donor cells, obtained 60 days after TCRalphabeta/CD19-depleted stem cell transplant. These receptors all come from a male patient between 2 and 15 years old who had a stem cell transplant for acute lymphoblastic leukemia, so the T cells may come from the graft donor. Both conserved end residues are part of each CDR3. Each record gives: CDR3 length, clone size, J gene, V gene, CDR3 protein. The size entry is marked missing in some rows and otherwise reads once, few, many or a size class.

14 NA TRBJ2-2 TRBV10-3 CAISRASNTGELFF
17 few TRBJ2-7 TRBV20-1 CSASSRRTLDSTEKQYF
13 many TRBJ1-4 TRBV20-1 CSARGGPHEKLFF
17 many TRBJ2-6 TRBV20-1 CSAETGTGPSGANVLTF
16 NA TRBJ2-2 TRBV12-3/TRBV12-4 CASRTGDGGSSGELFF
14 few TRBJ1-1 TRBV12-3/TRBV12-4 CASYQAPRGPEAFF
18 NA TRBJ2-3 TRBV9 CASSVTSPPSHSTDTQYF
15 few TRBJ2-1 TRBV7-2 CASSSTGTRPNEQFF
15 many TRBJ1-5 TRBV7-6 CASSPNGASNQPQHF
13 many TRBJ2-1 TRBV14 CASSFPPGLEYFF
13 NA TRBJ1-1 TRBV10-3 CAIRTGSNTEAFF
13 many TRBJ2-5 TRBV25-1 CASSEFTGKTQYF
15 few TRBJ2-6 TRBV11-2 CASSLVLTGANVLTF
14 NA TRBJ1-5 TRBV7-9 CASSMGPINQPQHF
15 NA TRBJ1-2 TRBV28 CASSRASGQVYGYTF
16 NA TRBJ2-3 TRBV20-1 CSAREGSGRLWDTQYF
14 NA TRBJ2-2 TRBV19 CASSILLVTGELFF
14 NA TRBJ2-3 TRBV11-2 CASSLRRFLDTQYF
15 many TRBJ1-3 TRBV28 CASSPDRGSGNTIYF
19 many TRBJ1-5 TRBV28 CASSSGGDMAFVSNQPQHF
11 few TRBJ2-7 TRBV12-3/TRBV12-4 CASSYLYEQYF
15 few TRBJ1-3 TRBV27 CASSASVISGNTIYF
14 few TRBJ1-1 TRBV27 CASSHGQGATEAFF
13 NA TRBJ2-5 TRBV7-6 CASSTLQFETQYF